This T cell receptor beta chain was sequenced during a study of long-term antiretroviral therapy in people with HIV. At survey level, the immunoSEQ assay was run in its v3.0 version. Here immunoSEQ multiplex PCR was the method, and the copy in TCRdb shows in-frame clones only, minus some. There are 20,000 to 25,000 clones in the sample; over 80% occur only once, and about 9% lies in the top ten. The cryopreserved samples used held 1-10 million PBMC prior to extraction of DNA. This material consisted of unsorted PBMCs, taken 1.2 years after starting antiretroviral therapy. The source of this sequence is a woman in her forties with HIV.

This CDR3 is CASSTTYPGDYYNEQFF. The CDR3 DNA reads as TGTGCCAGTAGTACAACTTATCCGGGGGACTACTACAATGAGCAGTTCTTC. V is TRBV19 and J is TRBJ2-1; 7 bases are a match to TRBD2. The CDR3 runs 17 residues. Germline CDR1 and CDR2: LNHDA and SQIVND (reference sequence). The J segment lost 3 bases and the V segment lost 4 bases, leaving 12 bases of the junction unmatched.